This T cell receptor (beta chain) comes out of a study of blood T cell repertoires in COVID-19. Across the whole study: Resolution of symptoms, clearance, or two negative PCRs was present in recovered Cohort 3 donors.

Libraries were prepared by immunoSEQ multiplex PCR; TCRdb keeps only in-frame clonotypes and omits some of them. Of 200,000 to 250,000 clones detected, approximately 87% appear once; the ten largest clones hold 3% to 3.5%. The CDR3 loop spans 15 amino acids. Germline values: CDR1 GTSNPN, CDR2 SVGIG (reference sequence). J was trimmed by 2 bases and V by 0 bases; bases with no gene match: 4. Enrollees, about 18 to 89 years old, lived in fewer than 25 US areas. The clonotype was recovered from a woman in her 50s in a cohort exposed to, infected with or recovered from COVID-19 (not recorded which). The chain carries TRBV30 and TRBJ2-7; 10 bases align to TRBD2. Sequencing was carried out using PBMCs or T cells enriched from blood (not recorded which). Here the CDR3 reads CAWSVTSGGAYEQYF. The CDR3 bases are TGTGCCTGGAGTGTTACCAGCGGGGGGGCCTACGAGCAGTACTTC.